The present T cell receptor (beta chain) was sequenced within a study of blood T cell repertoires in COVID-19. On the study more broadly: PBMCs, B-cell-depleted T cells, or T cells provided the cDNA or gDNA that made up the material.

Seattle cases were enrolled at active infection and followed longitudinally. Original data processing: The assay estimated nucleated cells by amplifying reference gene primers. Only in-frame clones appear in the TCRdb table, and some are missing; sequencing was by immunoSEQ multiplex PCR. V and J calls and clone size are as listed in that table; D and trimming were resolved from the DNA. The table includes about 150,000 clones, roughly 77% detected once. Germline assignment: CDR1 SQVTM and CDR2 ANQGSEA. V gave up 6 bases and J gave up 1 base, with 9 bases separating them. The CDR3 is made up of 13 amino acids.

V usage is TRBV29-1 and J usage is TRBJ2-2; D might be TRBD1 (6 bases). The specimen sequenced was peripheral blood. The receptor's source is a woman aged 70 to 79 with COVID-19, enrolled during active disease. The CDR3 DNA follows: TGCAGCGTGGCGGACAGGAACACCGGGGAGCTGTTTTTT. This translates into CSVADRNTGELFF.